This is a list of T cell receptor beta chains from one sample in a study of T cell responses to AZD1222 COVID-19 vaccine. Generated by immunoSEQ multiplex PCR, the TCRdb table keeps only in-frame clones and is missing some. The sample lists 150,000 to 200,000 clones; 88% were seen once. The starting material was peripheral blood, obtained 28 days after the second AZD1222 dose. The receptors derive from an adult who received the AZD1222 COVID-19 vaccine. CDR3s include the opening cysteine and the closing phenylalanine or tryptophan. The order of the fields is J gene, CDR3 length, D gene, V gene, clone size, CDR3 DNA, CDR3 protein. The D gene is left open where the match is weak. Not every row has a clone size; where given, it reads once, few, many or a size class.

J: TRBJ2-7; length: 14; D: NA; V: TRBV3-1/TRBV3-2; size: NA; DNA: TGTGCCAGCAGCCCCCACCCACAGGGCTACGAGCAGTACTTC; CDR3: CASSPHPQGYEQYF
J: TRBJ1-4; length: 18; D: TRBD1; V: TRBV19; size: NA; DNA: TGTGCCAGTAGTACGTGGGGACAGGTACCGAATAAGTCGAAAAAACTGTTTTTT; CDR3: CASSTWGQVPNKSKKLFF
J: TRBJ2-5; length: 13; D: NA; V: TRBV7-3; size: NA; DNA: TGTGCCAGCAGCACCGGGGGCACTGGGACCCAGTACTTC; CDR3: CASSTGGTGTQYF
J: TRBJ2-3; length: 15; D: TRBD2; V: TRBV9; size: few; DNA: TGTGCCAGCAGCGCTATAGCGGGGGACTGGGATACGCAGTATTTT; CDR3: CASSAIAGDWDTQYF
J: TRBJ2-5; length: 16; D: TRBD2; V: TRBV5-4; size: once; DNA: TGTGCCAGCAGCTTGGAACTAGCGGGGGGGCAAGAGACCCAGTACTTC; CDR3: CASSLELAGGQETQYF
J: TRBJ1-2; length: 15; D: NA; V: TRBV3-1/TRBV3-2; size: NA; DNA: TGTGCCAGCAGCCAAGATTATGGCCAGAACTATGGCTACACCTTC; CDR3: CASSQDYGQNYGYTF
J: TRBJ1-5; length: 15; D: NA; V: TRBV5-6; size: NA; DNA: TGTGCCAGCAGCCGGAGGGAGTTCCGGGGTCAGCCCCAGCATTTT; CDR3: CASSRREFRGQPQHF
J: TRBJ1-1; length: 13; D: NA; V: TRBV6-1; size: once; DNA: TGTGCCAGCAGTGAATTGGACAACACTGAAGCTTTCTTT; CDR3: CASSELDNTEAFF
J: TRBJ1-1; length: 13; D: NA; V: TRBV10-3; size: once; DNA: TGTGCCATCAGTGGAGATATGAACACTGAAGCTTTCTTT; CDR3: CAISGDMNTEAFF
J: TRBJ1-2; length: 15; D: TRBD1; V: TRBV2; size: NA; DNA: TGTGCCAGCAGCCCGGACAGGGGATATAGCTATGGCTACACCTTC; CDR3: CASSPDRGYSYGYTF
J: TRBJ1-5; length: 17; D: NA; V: TRBV10-3; size: NA; DNA: TGTGCCATCAGTGAGTCCGTCTTTAAGCAGGGGCGTCAGCCCCAGCATTTT; CDR3: CAISESVFKQGRQPQHF
J: TRBJ2-2; length: 15; D: TRBD1; V: TRBV7-7; size: NA; DNA: TGTGCTAGCAGCCCGGGACAGGGTAACACCGGGGAGCTGTTTTTT; CDR3: CASSPGQGNTGELFF
J: TRBJ1-1; length: 14; D: NA; V: TRBV7-3; size: once; DNA: TGTGCCAGCAGCTTACGGTTGGACGGCACTGAAGCTTTCTTT; CDR3: CASSLRLDGTEAFF
J: TRBJ2-7; length: 13; D: NA; V: TRBV24-1; size: NA; DNA: TGTGCCGCTCTACCGCCAGGTTTCTACGAGCAGTACTTC; CDR3: CAALPPGFYEQYF
J: TRBJ2-2; length: 15; D: TRBD2; V: TRBV15; size: NA; DNA: TGTGCCACCAGCAGAGATCTGGGAGGGACCGGGGAGCTGTTTTTT; CDR3: CATSRDLGGTGELFF
J: TRBJ1-1; length: 15; D: NA; V: TRBV2; size: NA; DNA: TGTGCCAGCAGTCCCTGGACAGCACTGAACACTGAAGCTTTCTTT; CDR3: CASSPWTALNTEAFF
J: TRBJ1-5; length: 16; D: NA; V: TRBV6-4; size: NA; DNA: TGTGCCTTCCTCTCCACAGGATCTTATAGCAATCAGCCCCAGCATTTT; CDR3: CAFLSTGSYSNQPQHF
J: TRBJ2-7; length: 15; D: TRBD1; V: TRBV6-1; size: NA; DNA: TGTGCCAGCAGTGAGAGACAGGGGTCGTCCTACGAGCAGTACTTC; CDR3: CASSERQGSSYEQYF
J: TRBJ1-4; length: 14; D: NA; V: TRBV6-5; size: NA; DNA: TGTGCCAGCACAGGTGTTCGGACTAATGAAAAACTGTTTTTT; CDR3: CASTGVRTNEKLFF
J: TRBJ2-7; length: 12; D: NA; V: TRBV5-1; size: NA; DNA: TGCGCCAGCAGCTTGGGGGCTAGCGCGCAGTACTTC; CDR3: CASSLGASAQYF
J: TRBJ1-2; length: 15; D: TRBD1; V: TRBV28; size: NA; DNA: TGTGCCAGCAGTTTACGGGACAGGAGGGACTATGGCTACACCTTC; CDR3: CASSLRDRRDYGYTF
J: TRBJ1-5; length: 14; D: TRBD1; V: TRBV6-6; size: NA; DNA: TGTGCCAGCAGCCCCGGGACAGACAATCAGCCCCAGCATTTT; CDR3: CASSPGTDNQPQHF
J: TRBJ2-1; length: 16; D: NA; V: TRBV6-6; size: NA; DNA: TGTGCCAGCAGCCGCCGGGAGCCGAGCTCCTACAATGAGCAGTTCTTC; CDR3: CASSRREPSSYNEQFF
J: TRBJ2-3; length: 15; D: TRBD1; V: TRBV19; size: NA; DNA: TGTGCCAGTAGTATCGGGACAGGGGCCACAGATACGCAGTATTTT; CDR3: CASSIGTGATDTQYF
J: TRBJ2-2; length: 16; D: TRBD1; V: TRBV5-1; size: few; DNA: TGCGCCAGCAGCTTGGTTGGGACAGTGAACACCGGGGAGCTGTTTTTT; CDR3: CASSLVGTVNTGELFF
J: TRBJ1-5; length: 14; D: NA; V: TRBV30; size: NA; DNA: TGTGCCTGGAGTGTTCTGGGGGGCAATCAGCCCCAGCATTTT; CDR3: CAWSVLGGNQPQHF
J: TRBJ1-1; length: 12; D: NA; V: TRBV19; size: NA; DNA: TGTGCCAGTAGTATGGTTCGGGGAGAAGCTTTCTTT; CDR3: CASSMVRGEAFF
J: TRBJ2-7; length: 18; D: TRBD2; V: TRBV30; size: NA; DNA: TGTGCCTGGACCACGGGGGGAACTATTACCCCGAGCTCCTACGAGCAGTACTTC; CDR3: CAWTTGGTITPSSYEQYF
J: TRBJ1-6; length: 13; D: TRBD1; V: TRBV3-1/TRBV3-2; size: NA; DNA: TGTGCCAGCAGCGCGACAGGGAATTCACCCCTCCACTTT; CDR3: CASSATGNSPLHF
J: TRBJ1-1; length: 12; D: NA; V: TRBV11-2; size: NA; DNA: TGTGCCAGCAGCTTAAGGTCCCGGTGGACTTTCTTT; CDR3: CASSLRSRWTFF
J: TRBJ1-1; length: 16; D: NA; V: TRBV6-1; size: NA; DNA: TGTGCCAGCAGTGGTCAGGAGGTGGTACGGGACACTGAAGCTTTCTTT; CDR3: CASSGQEVVRDTEAFF
J: TRBJ1-5; length: 13; D: TRBD1; V: TRBV29-1; size: few; DNA: TGCAGCGCCATGACAGGGGGTGGTCAGCCCCAGCATTTT; CDR3: CSAMTGGGQPQHF
J: TRBJ1-5; length: 16; D: TRBD1; V: TRBV5-3; size: few; DNA: TGTGCCAGAAGCTTCCACAGGGGGCGGCGGAATCAGCCCCAGCATTTT; CDR3: CARSFHRGRRNQPQHF